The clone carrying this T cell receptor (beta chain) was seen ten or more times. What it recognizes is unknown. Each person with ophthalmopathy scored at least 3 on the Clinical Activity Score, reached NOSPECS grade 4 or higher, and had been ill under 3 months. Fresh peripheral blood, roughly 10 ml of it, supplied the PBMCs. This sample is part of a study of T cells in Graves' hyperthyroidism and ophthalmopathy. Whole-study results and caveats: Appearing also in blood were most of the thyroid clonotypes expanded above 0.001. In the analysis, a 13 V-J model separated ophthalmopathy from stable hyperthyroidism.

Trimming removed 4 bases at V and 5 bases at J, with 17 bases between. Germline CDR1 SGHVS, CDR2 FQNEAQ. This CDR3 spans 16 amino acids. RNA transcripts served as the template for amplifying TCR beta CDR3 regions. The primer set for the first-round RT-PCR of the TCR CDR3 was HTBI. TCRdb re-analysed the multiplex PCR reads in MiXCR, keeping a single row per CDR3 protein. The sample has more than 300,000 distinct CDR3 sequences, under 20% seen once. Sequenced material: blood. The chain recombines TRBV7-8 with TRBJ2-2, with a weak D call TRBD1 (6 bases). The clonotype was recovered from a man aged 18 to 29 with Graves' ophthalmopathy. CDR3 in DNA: TGTGCCAGCAGCTCGACGGGACATGGGACAACCGGGGAGCTGTTTTTT. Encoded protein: CASSSTGHGTTGELFF.